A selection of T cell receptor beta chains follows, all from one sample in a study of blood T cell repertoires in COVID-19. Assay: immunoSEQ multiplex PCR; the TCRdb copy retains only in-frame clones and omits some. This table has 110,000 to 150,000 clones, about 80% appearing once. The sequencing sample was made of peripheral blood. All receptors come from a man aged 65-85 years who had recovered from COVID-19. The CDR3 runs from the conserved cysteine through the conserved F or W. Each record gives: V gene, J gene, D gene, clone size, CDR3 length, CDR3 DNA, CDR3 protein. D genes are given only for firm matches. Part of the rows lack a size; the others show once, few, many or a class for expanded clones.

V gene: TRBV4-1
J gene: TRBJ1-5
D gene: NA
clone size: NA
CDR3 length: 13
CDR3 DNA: TGCGCCAGCAGCCAAGGACAGAATCAGCCCCAGCATTTT
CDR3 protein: CASSQGQNQPQHF

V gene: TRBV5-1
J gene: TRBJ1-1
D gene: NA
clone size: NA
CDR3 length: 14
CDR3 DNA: TGCGCCAGCAGCGCACAGGGTCTGAACACTGAAGCTTTCTTT
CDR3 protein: CASSAQGLNTEAFF

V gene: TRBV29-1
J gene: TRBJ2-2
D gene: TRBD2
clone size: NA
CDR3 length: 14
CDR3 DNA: TGCAGCGTTACCGGGACTAGCGGTTCAGGGGAGCTGTTTTTT
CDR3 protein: CSVTGTSGSGELFF

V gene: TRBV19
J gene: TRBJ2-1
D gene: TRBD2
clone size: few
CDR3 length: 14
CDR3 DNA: TGTGCCAGTAGAGGCGGGAGGACTTACAATGAGCAGTTCTTC
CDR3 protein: CASRGGRTYNEQFF

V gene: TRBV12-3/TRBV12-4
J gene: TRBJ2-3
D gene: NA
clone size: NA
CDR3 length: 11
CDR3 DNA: TGTGCCAGCAGTTTTAAAGATACGCAGTATTTT
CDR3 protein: CASSFKDTQYF

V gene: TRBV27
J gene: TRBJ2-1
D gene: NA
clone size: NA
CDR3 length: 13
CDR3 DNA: TGTGCCAGCAGACCCGGTGCAGGCGATGAGCAGTTCTTC
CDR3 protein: CASRPGAGDEQFF

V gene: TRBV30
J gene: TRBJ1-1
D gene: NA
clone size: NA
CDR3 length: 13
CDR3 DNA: TGTGCCTACTCCGCATTTGTTTCTACTGAAGCTTTCTTT
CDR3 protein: CAYSAFVSTEAFF

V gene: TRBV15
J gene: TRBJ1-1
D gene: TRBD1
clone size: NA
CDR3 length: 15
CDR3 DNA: TGTGCCACCAGCAGAGGGACCAGGGGGGACACTGAAGCTTTCTTT
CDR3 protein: CATSRGTRGDTEAFF

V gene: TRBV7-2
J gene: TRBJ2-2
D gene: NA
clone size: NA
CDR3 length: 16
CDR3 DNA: TGTGCCAGCAGCTTAGATGGTAGCGGTAACACCGGGGAGCTGTTTTTT
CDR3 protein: CASSLDGSGNTGELFF

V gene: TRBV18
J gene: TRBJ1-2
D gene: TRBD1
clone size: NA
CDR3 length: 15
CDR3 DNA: TGTGCCAGCTCACCATACGCAGACAGGGTCCAAGGCTACACCTTC
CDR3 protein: CASSPYADRVQGYTF

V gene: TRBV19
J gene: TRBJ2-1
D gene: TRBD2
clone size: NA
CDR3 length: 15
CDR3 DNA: TGTGCCAGTATGGTAGTAGCGGGAGTCGACAATGAGCAGTTCTTC
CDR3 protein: CASMVVAGVDNEQFF

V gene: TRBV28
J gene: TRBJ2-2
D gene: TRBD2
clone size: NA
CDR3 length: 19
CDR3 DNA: TGTGCCAGCAGTCCCCCCCGGCTGAGCGGGAGGGCCCAGCCCGGGGAGCTGTTTTTT
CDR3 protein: CASSPPRLSGRAQPGELFF

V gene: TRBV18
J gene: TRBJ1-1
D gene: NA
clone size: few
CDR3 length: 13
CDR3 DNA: TGTGCCAGCCTCGGACAGCAGAACACTGAAGCTTTCTTT
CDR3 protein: CASLGQQNTEAFF

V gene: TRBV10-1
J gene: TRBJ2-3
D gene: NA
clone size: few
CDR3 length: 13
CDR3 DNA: TGCGCCAGCAGCATATCAGTTTCAGATACGCAGTATTTT
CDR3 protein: CASSISVSDTQYF

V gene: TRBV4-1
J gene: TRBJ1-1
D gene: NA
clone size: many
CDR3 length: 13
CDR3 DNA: TGCGCCAGCAGCCAAATTCGGGATACTGAAGCTTTCTTT
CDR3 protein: CASSQIRDTEAFF

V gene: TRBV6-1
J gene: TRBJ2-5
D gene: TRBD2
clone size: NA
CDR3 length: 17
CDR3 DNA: TGTGCCAGCAGTGAAGCGAAATGGGCGGGAGTAGACGAGACCCAGTACTTC
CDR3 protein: CASSEAKWAGVDETQYF

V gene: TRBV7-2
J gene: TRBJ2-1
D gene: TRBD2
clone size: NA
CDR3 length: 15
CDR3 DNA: TGTGCCAGCAGAGCTAGCGGGAGCTCCTACAATGAGCAGTTCTTC
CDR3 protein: CASRASGSSYNEQFF

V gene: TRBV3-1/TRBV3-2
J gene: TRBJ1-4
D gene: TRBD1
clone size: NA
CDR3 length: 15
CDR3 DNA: TGTGCCAGCAGCCAAGTCGCAGGGGGTGAGGAAAAACTGTTTTTT
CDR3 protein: CASSQVAGGEEKLFF

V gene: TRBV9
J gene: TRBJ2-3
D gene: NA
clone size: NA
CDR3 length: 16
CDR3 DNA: TGTGCCAGCAGCGTAGCAGGGGCGTTAGGCACAGATACGCAGTATTTT
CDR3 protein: CASSVAGALGTDTQYF

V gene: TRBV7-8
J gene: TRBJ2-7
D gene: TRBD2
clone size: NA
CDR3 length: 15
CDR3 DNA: TGTGCCAGCAGCTGGGGGACTAGCGGGAACTACGAGCAGTACTTC
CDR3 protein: CASSWGTSGNYEQYF

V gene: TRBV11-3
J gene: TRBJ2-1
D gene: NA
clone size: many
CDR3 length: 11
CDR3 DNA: TGTGCCAGCAGCCTACTACCAAAGCAGTTCTTC
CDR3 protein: CASSLLPKQFF

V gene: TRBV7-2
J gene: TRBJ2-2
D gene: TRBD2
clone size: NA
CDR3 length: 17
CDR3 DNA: TGTGCCAGCAGCTTAGGGCTACTAGCGCCGAACACCGGGGAGCTGTTTTTT
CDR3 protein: CASSLGLLAPNTGELFF

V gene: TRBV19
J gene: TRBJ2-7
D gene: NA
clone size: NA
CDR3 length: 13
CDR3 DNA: TGTGCCAGTAGTATAACAGGGAGCAACGAGCAGTACTTC
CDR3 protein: CASSITGSNEQYF

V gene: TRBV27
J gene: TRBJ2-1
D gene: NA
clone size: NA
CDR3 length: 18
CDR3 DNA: TGTGCCAGCTCCTCCGGCGGGCTACGACACAGCTCCTACAATGAGCAGTTCTTC
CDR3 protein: CASSSGGLRHSSYNEQFF

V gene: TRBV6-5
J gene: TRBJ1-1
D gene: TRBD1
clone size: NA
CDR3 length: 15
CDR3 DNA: TGTGCCAGCAGTAAACTTCGGACAGGAAGGACTGAAGCTTTCTTT
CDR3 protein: CASSKLRTGRTEAFF

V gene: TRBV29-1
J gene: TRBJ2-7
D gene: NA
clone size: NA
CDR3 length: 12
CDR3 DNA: TGCAGCGTTTCCCCCGGTGGTTCCGAGCAGTACTTC
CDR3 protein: CSVSPGGSEQYF

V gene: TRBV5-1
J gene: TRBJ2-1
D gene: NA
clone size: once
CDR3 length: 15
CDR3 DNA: TGCGCCAGCAGCTTGGCCGGACTGAACTACAATGAGCAGTTCTTC
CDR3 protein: CASSLAGLNYNEQFF

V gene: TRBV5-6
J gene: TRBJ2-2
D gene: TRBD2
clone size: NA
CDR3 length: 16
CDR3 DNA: TGTGCCAGCAGCTTGCGTCCCCGGGAGGCGGCCGGGGAGCTGTTTTTT
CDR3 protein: CASSLRPREAAGELFF